The rows below give T cell receptor beta chains drawn from one sample of a study of human T cells and chemical hapten exposure. TCRdb independently ran MiXCR on the RACE reads; one entry per CDR3 protein. This sample has roughly 120,000 distinct CDR3 sequences; 9.2% occur once, and the top ten carry more than 3%. The sequencing used whole blood, collected in connection with sensitization to the hapten diphenylcyclopropenone (DPC). The source of these receptors is a woman aged 40 to 55 with alopecia areata. Some clones in this sample may be carry-over from other donors' samples. CDR3s include the opening cysteine and the closing phenylalanine or tryptophan. The D gene is left open where the match is weak. The size of a clone is reported for some rows only, either as once, few or many, or as a class for expanded clones.

j_call	v_call	clone_size	d_call	cdr3_aa	cdr3_nt
TRBJ2-3	TRBV7-6	few	NA	CASSLPPIDTQYF	TGTGCCAGCAGCCTCCCGCCTATAGATACGCAGTATTTT
TRBJ2-7	TRBV12-3/TRBV12-4	few	TRBD1	CASRGQGASYEQYF	TGTGCCAGCCGGGGACAGGGGGCCTCCTACGAGCAGTACTTC
TRBJ1-1	TRBV7-2	NA	NA	CASSSTTGYEAFF	TGTGCCAGCAGCTCGACGACAGGTTACGAAGCTTTCTTT
TRBJ1-3	TRBV7-6	NA	NA	CASSSGVSGNTIYF	TGTGCCAGCAGCTCGGGGGTATCTGGAAACACCATATATTTT
TRBJ1-1	TRBV4-3	NA	NA	CASSQDMAGMNTEAFF	TGCGCCAGCAGCCAAGATATGGCAGGAATGAACACTGAAGCTTTCTTT
TRBJ2-1	TRBV20-1	many	NA	CSARESLGQFF	TGCAGTGCTAGAGAGTCCTTGGGGCAGTTCTTC
TRBJ1-1	TRBV3-1	many	NA	CASSQDSEAFF	TGTGCCAGCAGCCAAGATAGTGAAGCTTTCTTT
TRBJ2-1	TRBV20-1	many	TRBD1	CSASDRFTEQFF	TGCAGTGCTTCGGACAGGTTTACTGAGCAGTTCTTC
TRBJ1-3	TRBV29-1	many	NA	CSVDGQGSDTIYF	TGCAGCGTTGATGGGCAGGGGAGCGACACCATATATTTT
TRBJ1-2	TRBV2	NA	NA	CASTQGARGYTF	TGTGCCAGCACTCAAGGGGCGCGAGGCTACACCTTC
TRBJ2-5	TRBV9	NA	NA	CASSVREPGRRQETQYF	TGTGCCAGCAGCGTCCGAGAACCGGGACGGAGACAAGAGACCCAGTACTTC
TRBJ1-6	TRBV5-4	NA	TRBD1	CASRRTGGGYNSPLHF	TGTGCCAGCAGACGGACAGGGGGTGGTTATAATTCACCCCTCCACTTT
TRBJ2-7	TRBV29-1	NA	NA	CSIRSAYEQYF	TGCAGCATTCGGTCGGCCTACGAGCAGTACTTC
TRBJ1-2	TRBV10-3	many	NA	CAISEDSYYGYTF	TGTGCCATCAGTGAGGACAGCTACTATGGCTACACCTTC
TRBJ2-3	TRBV7-2	many	TRBD2	CASSLFRRGGALSTDTQYF	TGTGCCAGCAGCTTATTCCGTCGCGGGGGGGCGCTGAGCACAGATACGCAGTATTTT
TRBJ2-7	TRBV7-2	many	NA	CASSLEGGGYSYEQYF	TGTGCCAGCAGCCTTGAGGGCGGCGGATACTCCTACGAGCAGTACTTC